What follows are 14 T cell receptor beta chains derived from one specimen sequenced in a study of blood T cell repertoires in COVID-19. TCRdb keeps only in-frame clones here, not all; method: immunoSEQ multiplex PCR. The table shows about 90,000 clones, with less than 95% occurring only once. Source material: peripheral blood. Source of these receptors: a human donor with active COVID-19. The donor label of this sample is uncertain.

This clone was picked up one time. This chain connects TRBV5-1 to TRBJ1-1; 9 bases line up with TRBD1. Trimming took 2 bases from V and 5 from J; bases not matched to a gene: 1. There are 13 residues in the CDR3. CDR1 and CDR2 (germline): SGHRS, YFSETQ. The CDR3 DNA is TGCGCCAGCAGCTTCGACAGGGGGACTGAAGCTTTCTTT. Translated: CASSFDRGTEAFF.

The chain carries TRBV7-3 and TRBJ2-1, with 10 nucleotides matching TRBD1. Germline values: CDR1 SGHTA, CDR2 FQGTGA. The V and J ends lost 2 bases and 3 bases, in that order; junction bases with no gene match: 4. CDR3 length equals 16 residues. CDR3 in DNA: TGTGCCAGCAGCTTACTATGGACAGGGGGCTACAATGAGCAGTTCTTC. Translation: CASSLLWTGGYNEQFF.

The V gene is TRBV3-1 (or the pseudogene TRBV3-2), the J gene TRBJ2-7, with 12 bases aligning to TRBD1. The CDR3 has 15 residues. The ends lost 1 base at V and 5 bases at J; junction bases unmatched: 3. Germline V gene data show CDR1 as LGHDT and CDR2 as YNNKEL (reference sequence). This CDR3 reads CASSQGGTGGHEQYF. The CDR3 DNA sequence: TGTGCCAGCAGCCAAGGCGGGACAGGGGGCCACGAGCAGTACTTC.

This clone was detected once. CDR3 residues: CASSVRGLAGGSETQYF. For the CDR3, the DNA is TGTGCCAGCAGCGTACGGGGACTAGCGGGGGGGTCGGAGACCCAGTACTTC. This sequence joins TRBV6-2 or TRBV6-3 and TRBJ2-5, with 16 bases identical to TRBD2. The length of the CDR3 is 17 residues. From germline, CDR1 is MNHEY and CDR2 SVGEGT. V was pared by 6 bases and J by 5 bases, with 9 bases of the junction left unmatched.

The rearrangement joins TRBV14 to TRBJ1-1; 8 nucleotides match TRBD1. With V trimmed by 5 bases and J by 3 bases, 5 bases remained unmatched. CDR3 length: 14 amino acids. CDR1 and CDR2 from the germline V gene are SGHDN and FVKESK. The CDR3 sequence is CASSSRQGHTEAFF. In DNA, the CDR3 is TGTGCCAGCAGCAGCCGACAGGGGCACACTGAAGCTTTCTTT.

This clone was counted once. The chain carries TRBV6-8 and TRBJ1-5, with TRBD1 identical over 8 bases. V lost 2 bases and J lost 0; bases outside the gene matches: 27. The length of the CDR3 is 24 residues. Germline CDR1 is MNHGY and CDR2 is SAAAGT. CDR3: CASSYASYSARGQGLLYSNQPQHF. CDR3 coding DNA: TGTGCCAGCAGTTACGCGTCGTACTCGGCCCGCGGACAGGGACTCCTCTATAGCAATCAGCCCCAGCATTTT.

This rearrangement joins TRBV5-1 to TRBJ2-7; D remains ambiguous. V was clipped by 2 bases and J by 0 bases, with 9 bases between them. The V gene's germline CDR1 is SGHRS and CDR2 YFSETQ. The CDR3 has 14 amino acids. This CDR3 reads CASSLEANSYEQYF. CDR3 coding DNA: TGCGCCAGCAGCTTAGAGGCCAACTCCTACGAGCAGTACTTC. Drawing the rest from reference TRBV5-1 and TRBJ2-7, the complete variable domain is KAGVTQTPRYLIKTRGQQVTLSCSPISGHRSVSWYQQTPGQGLQFLFEYFSETQRNKGNFPGRFSGRQFSNSRSEMNVSTLELGDSALYLCASSLEANSYEQYFGPGTRLTVT.

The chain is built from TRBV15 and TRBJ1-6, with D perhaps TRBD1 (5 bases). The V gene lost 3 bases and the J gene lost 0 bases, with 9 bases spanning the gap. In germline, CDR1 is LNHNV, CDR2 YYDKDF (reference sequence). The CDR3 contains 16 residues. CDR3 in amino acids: CATSRTVSSYNSPLHF. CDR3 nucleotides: TGTGCCACCAGCAGGACAGTTAGCTCCTATAATTCACCCCTCCACTTT.

DNA of the CDR3: TGTGCCAGCAGTTATTCCCGGGCCCCAGGGACTGGGGACCAGTACTTC. Its translation: CASSYSRAPGTGDQYF. V usage is TRBV6-2 or TRBV6-3 and J usage is TRBJ2-5, with D possibly matching TRBD2 (6 bases). Trimming removed 3 bases from V and 10 bases from J, with 24 bases in between. This CDR3 spans 16 amino acids. CDR1 and CDR2 (germline): MNHEY, SVGEGT.

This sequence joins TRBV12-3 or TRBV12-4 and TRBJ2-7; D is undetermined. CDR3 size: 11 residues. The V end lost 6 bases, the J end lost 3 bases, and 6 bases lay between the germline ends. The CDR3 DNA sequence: TGTGCCAGCAGCGAGTTCTACGAGCAGTACTTC. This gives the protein CASSEFYEQYF.

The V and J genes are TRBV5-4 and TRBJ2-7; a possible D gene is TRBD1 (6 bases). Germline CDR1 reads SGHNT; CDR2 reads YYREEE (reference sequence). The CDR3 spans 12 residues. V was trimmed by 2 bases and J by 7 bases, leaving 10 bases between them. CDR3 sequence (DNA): TGTGCCAGCAGCTTTGATAGGGGGGAGCAGTACTTC. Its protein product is CASSFDRGEQYF.

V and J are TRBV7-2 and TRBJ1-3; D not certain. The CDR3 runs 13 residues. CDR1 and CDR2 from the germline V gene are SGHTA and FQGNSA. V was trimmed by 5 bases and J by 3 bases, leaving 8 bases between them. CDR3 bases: TGTGCCAGCAGCCCCTATAATGGAAACACCATATATTTT. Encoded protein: CASSPYNGNTIYF.

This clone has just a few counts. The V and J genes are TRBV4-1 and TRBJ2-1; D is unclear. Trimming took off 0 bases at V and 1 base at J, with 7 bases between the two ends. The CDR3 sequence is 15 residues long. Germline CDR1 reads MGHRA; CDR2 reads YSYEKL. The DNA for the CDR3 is TGCGCCAGCAGCCAAGAAACGGTTTCCTACAATGAGCAGTTCTTC. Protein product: CASSQETVSYNEQFF.

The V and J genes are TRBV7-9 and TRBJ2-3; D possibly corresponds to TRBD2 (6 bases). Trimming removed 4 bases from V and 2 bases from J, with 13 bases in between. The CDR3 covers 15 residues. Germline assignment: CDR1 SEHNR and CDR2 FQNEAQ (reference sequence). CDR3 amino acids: CASSSSGGITDTQYF. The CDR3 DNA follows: TGTGCCAGCAGCTCCTCTGGGGGGATCACAGATACGCAGTATTTT.